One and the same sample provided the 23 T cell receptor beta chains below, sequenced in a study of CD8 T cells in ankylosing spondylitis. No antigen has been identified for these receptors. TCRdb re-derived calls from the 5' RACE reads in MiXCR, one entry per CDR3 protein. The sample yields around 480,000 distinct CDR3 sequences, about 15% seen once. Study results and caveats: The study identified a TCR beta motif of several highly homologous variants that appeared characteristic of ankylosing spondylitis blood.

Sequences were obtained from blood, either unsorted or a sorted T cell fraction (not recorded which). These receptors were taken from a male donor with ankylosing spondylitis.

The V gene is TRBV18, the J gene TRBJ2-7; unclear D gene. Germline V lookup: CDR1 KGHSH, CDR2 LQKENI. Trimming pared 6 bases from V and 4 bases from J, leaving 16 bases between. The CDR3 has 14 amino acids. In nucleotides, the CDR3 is TGTGCCAGCTCTCCCCCGGGCCAAGATTACGAGCAGTACTTC. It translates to CASSPPGQDYEQYF.

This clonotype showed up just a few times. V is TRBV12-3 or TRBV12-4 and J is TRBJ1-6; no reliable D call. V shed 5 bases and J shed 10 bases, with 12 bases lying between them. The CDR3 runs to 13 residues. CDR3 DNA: TGTGCCAGCAGTGAGATGAGTGGGTCACCCCTCCACTTT. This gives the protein CASSEMSGSPLHF.

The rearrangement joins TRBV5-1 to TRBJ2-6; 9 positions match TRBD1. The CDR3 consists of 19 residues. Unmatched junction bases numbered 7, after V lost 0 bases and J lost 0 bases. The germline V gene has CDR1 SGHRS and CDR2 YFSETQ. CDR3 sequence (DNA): TGCGCCAGCAGCTTGGACGGGACAGGGATACCCTCTGGGGCCAACGTCCTGACTTTC. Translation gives CASSLDGTGIPSGANVLTF.

The chain's CDR3 is CASRRQGVNYGYTF. The DNA of the CDR3 is TGTGCCAGCCGCCGGCAGGGCGTTAACTATGGCTACACCTTC. The gene calls are TRBV2 and TRBJ1-2; D is possibly TRBD1 (5 bases). The CDR3 runs to 14 residues. Germline CDR1 SNHLY, CDR2 FYNNEI. Trimming left V 8 bases short and J 1 base short, with 14 bases between. Variable domain in full (rest from reference TRBV2 and TRBJ1-2): EPEVTQTPSHQVTQMGQEVILRCVPISNHLYFYWYRQILGQKVEFLVSFYNNEISEKSEIFDDQFSVERPDGSNFTLKIRSTKLEDSAMYFCASRRQGVNYGYTFGSGTRLTVV.

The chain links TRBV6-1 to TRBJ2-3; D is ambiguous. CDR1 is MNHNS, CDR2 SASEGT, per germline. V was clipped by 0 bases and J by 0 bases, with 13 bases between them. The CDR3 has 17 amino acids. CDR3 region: CASSEAGRTSSTDTQYF. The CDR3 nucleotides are TGTGCCAGCAGTGAAGCAGGCCGTACCTCTAGCACAGATACGCAGTATTTT.

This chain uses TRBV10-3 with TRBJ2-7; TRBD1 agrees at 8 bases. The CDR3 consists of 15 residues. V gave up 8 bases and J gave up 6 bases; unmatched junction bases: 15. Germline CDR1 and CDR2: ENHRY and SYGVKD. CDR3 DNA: TGTGCCATCGGGACCCAGGGGGCCGGGAGTGTCGAGCAGTACTTC. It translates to CAIGTQGAGSVEQYF.

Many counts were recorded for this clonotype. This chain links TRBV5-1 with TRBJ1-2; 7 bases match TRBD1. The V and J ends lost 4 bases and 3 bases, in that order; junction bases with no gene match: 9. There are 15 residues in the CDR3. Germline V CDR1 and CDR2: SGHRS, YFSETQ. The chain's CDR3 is CASSMGQPTDYGYTF. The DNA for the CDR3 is TGCGCCAGCAGCATGGGACAGCCTACGGACTATGGCTACACCTTC.

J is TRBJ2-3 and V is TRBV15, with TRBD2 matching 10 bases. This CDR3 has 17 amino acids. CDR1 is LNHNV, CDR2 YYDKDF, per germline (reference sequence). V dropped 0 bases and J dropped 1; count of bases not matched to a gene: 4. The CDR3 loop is CATSRDGLAGGTDTQYF. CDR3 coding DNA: TGTGCCACCAGCAGAGATGGGCTAGCGGGGGGCACAGATACGCAGTATTTT.

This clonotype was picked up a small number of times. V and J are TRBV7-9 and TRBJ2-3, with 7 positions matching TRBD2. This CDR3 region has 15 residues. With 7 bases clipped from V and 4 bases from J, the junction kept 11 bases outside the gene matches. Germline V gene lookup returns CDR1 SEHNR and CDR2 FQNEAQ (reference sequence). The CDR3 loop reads CASTLGGGSSDTQYF. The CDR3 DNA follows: TGTGCCAGCACCCTCGGCGGCGGGAGCTCAGATACGCAGTATTTT.

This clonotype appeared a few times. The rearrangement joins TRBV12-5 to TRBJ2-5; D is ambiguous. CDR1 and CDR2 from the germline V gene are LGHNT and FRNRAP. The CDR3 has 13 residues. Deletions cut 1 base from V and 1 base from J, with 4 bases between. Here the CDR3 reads CASGLDSQETQYF. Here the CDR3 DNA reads TGTGCTAGTGGTTTGGACAGCCAAGAGACCCAGTACTTC.

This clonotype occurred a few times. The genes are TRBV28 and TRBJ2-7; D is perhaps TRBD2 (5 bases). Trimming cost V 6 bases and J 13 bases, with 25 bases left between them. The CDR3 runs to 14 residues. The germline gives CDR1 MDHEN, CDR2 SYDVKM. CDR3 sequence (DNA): TGTGCCAGCAGGCCCGCGACTAACCCCGAGGTGCCATACTTC. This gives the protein CASRPATNPEVPYF. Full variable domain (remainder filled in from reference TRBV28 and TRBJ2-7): DVKVTQSSRYLVKRTGEKVFLECVQDMDHENMFWYRQDPGLGLRLIYFSYDVKMKEKGDIPEGYSVSREKKERFSLILESASTNQTSMYLCASRPATNPEVPYFGPGTRLTVT.

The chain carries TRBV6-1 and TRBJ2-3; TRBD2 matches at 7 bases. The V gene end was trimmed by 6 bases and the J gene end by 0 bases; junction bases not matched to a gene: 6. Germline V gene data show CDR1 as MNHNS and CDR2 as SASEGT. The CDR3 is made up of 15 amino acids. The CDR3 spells CASRESGTSTDTQYF. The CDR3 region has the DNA TGTGCCAGCAGGGAGAGCGGGACGAGCACAGATACGCAGTATTTT.

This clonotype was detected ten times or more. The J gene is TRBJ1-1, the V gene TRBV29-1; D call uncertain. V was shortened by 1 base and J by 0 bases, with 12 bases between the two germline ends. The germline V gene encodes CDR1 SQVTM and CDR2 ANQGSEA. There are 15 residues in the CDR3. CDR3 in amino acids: CSVEGWGGMNTEAFF. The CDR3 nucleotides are TGCAGCGTTGAAGGGTGGGGAGGCATGAACACTGAAGCTTTCTTT.

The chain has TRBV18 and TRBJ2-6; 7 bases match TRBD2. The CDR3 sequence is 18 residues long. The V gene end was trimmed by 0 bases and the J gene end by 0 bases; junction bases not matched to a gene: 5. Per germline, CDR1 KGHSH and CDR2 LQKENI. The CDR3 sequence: CASSPPAGGSSGANVLTF. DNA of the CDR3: TGTGCCAGCTCACCACCCGCCGGGGGGAGCTCTGGGGCCAACGTCCTGACTTTC.

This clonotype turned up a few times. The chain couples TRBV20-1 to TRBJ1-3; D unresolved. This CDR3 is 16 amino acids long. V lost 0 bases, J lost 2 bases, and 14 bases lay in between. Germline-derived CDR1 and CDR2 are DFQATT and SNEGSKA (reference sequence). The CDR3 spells CSARDPNAAPGNTIYF. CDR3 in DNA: TGCAGTGCTAGAGACCCGAACGCGGCCCCTGGAAACACCATATATTTT.

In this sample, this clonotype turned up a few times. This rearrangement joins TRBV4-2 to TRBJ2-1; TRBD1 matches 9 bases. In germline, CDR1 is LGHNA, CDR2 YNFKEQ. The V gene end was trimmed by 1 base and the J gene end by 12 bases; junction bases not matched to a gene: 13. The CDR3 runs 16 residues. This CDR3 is CASSQGPPGQGSRQFF. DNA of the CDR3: TGTGCCAGCAGCCAAGGTCCACCGGGACAGGGTTCGAGGCAGTTCTTC.

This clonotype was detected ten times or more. For the CDR3, the DNA is TGCAGCGTTGATTATGGGAAATACAATGAGCAGTTCTTC. As protein: CSVDYGKYNEQFF. V and J are TRBV29-1 and TRBJ2-1; D uncertain. This CDR3 is 13 amino acids long. Trimming removed 3 bases at V and 4 bases at J, with 10 bases between. Germline CDR1 is SQVTM and CDR2 is ANQGSEA.

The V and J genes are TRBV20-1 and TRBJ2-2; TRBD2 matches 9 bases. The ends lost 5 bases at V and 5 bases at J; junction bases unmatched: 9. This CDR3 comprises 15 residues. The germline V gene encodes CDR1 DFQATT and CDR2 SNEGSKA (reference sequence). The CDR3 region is CSALISGSQTGELFF. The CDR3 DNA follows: TGCAGTGCTCTGATTAGCGGGAGCCAAACCGGGGAGCTGTTTTTT.

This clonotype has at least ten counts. The CDR3 spells CASSPTTYEQYF. The CDR3 DNA sequence: TGTGCCAGCTCACCAACGACCTACGAGCAGTACTTC. The V gene is TRBV18, the J gene TRBJ2-7, with D uncertain. V lost 2 bases and J lost 2, with 4 bases in between. The germline V gene has CDR1 KGHSH and CDR2 LQKENI. This CDR3 contains 12 residues.

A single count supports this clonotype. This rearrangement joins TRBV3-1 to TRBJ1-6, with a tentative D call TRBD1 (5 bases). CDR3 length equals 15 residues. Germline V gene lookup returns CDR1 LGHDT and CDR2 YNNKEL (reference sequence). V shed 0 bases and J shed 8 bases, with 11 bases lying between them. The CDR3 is CASSQEPAGYSPLHF. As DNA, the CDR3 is TGTGCCAGCAGCCAAGAACCCGCAGGGTATTCACCCCTCCACTTT.

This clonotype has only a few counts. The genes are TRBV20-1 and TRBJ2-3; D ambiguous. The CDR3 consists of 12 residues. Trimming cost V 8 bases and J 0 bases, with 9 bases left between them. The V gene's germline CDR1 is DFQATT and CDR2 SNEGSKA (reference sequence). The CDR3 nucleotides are TGCAGTTTTCACTCTAGCACAGATACGCAGTATTTT. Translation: CSFHSSTDTQYF.

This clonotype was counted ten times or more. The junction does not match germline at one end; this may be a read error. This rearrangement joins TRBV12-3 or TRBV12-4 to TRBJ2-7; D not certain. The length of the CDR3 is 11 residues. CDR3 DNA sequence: TGCGCCAGCAGCTTGGGTCTCGAGCAGTACTTC. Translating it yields CASSLGLEQYF.

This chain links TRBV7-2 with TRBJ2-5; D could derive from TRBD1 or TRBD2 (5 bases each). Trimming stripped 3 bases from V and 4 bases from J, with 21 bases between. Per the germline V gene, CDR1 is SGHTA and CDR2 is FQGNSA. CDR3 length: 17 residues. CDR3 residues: CASSFVGTYGFRETQYF. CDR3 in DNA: TGTGCCAGCAGCTTCGTCGGGACCTACGGTTTCCGAGAGACCCAGTACTTC.